The source of this TCR beta chain is a study of blood T cell repertoires in COVID-19. Looking at the study overall: Acute and convalescent COVID-19 specimens originated in the United States, Italy and Spain. PBMCs, B-cell-depleted T cells, or T cells were the source of the cDNA or gDNA that made up the material.

Original data processing: Researchers report that nucleated cell counts were estimated from reference gene primer amplification. The table came from immunoSEQ multiplex PCR; TCRdb's copy has only in-frame clones and leaves some out. That table supplies the V and J calls and clone size; D and trimming were determined from the DNA. The data show a few hundred thousand clones, 85% seen once. J gave up 2 bases and V 5 bases, and 8 bases lay outside the gene matches. This CDR3 has 15 amino acids. Germline CDR1 reads MRHNA; CDR2 reads SNTAGT. This clone was seen just once. The sequencing sample was made of peripheral blood. The sequence was collected from a woman in her forties or fifties with active or convalescent COVID-19. This chain links TRBV6-4 with TRBJ2-7; TRBD1 matches at 8 bases. The CDR3 region is CASSYQGQAPYEQYF. For the CDR3, the DNA is TGTGCCAGCAGTTACCAGGGACAGGCACCCTACGAGCAGTACTTC.